The rows below give T cell receptor beta chains drawn from one sample of a study of shared T cell receptors in the human thymus. Generated by immunoSEQ multiplex PCR, the TCRdb table keeps only in-frame clones and is missing some. The sample gives some 660,000 clones, 80% to 90% of which show up once; about 0.0094% is in the top ten. The sample was also reused in another study, on human thymus T cells.

Material for sequencing was thymocytes. These receptors were collected from a boy under two years old with a congenital heart defect. Both conserved end residues are part of each CDR3. D genes are given only for firm matches. Some rows have no size entry. The others give once, few or many, or a class for an expanded clone.

v_call: TRBV11-2; d_call: TRBD1; clone_size: .; j_call: TRBJ2-1; cdr3_aa: CASSLGGNGRDRVKSEQFF; cdr3_nt: TGTGCCAGCAGCTTAGGGGGAAATGGTAGGGACAGGGTCAAAAGTGAGCAGTTCTTC
v_call: TRBV29-1; d_call: TRBD1; clone_size: .; j_call: TRBJ2-1; cdr3_aa: CSIQHRDRAHEQFF; cdr3_nt: TGCAGCATTCAACACCGGGACAGGGCCCATGAGCAGTTCTTC
v_call: TRBV5-1; d_call: .; clone_size: .; j_call: TRBJ2-5; cdr3_aa: CASSLEDSSRREQETQYF; cdr3_nt: TGCGCCAGCAGCTTAGAGGACTCGTCCCGCCGGGAGCAAGAGACCCAGTACTTC
v_call: TRBV14; d_call: .; clone_size: .; j_call: TRBJ2-5; cdr3_aa: CASSPDSQETQYF; cdr3_nt: TGTGCCAGCAGCCCCGACAGCCAAGAGACCCAGTACTTC
v_call: TRBV4-3; d_call: TRBD2; clone_size: .; j_call: TRBJ2-7; cdr3_aa: CASSLGTSGGPPIHEQYF; cdr3_nt: TGCGCCAGCAGCCTCGGGACTAGCGGGGGGCCACCAATCCACGAGCAGTACTTC
v_call: TRBV11-3; d_call: TRBD1; clone_size: .; j_call: TRBJ2-5; cdr3_aa: CASSSGQGQETQYF; cdr3_nt: TGTGCCAGCAGCTCTGGACAGGGACAAGAGACCCAGTACTTC
v_call: TRBV28; d_call: .; clone_size: .; j_call: TRBJ1-1; cdr3_aa: CASSLMGGTEAFF; cdr3_nt: TGTGCCAGCAGTTTAATGGGGGGCACTGAAGCTTTCTTT
v_call: TRBV19; d_call: .; clone_size: .; j_call: TRBJ2-7; cdr3_aa: CASSIDRSYEQYF; cdr3_nt: TGTGCCAGTAGTATAGACCGCTCCTACGAGCAGTACTTC
v_call: TRBV7-6; d_call: TRBD1; clone_size: once; j_call: TRBJ1-1; cdr3_aa: CASSYRQGMKVAGVGTEAFF; cdr3_nt: TGTGCCAGCAGCTATCGACAGGGGATGAAGGTTGCCGGGGTTGGCACTGAAGCTTTCTTT
v_call: TRBV7-9; d_call: TRBD2; clone_size: .; j_call: TRBJ2-5; cdr3_aa: CASSPGTSGGPWETQYF; cdr3_nt: TGTGCCAGCAGCCCGGGGACTAGCGGGGGGCCGTGGGAGACCCAGTACTTC
v_call: TRBV7-9; d_call: .; clone_size: .; j_call: TRBJ2-2; cdr3_aa: CASSLAHGANTGELFF; cdr3_nt: TGTGCCAGCAGCTTAGCTCACGGGGCGAACACCGGGGAGCTGTTTTTT
v_call: TRBV7-6; d_call: TRBD2; clone_size: .; j_call: TRBJ2-7; cdr3_aa: CASSLVAGDYEQYF; cdr3_nt: TGTGCCAGCAGCTTAGTAGCGGGGGACTACGAGCAGTACTTC
v_call: TRBV7-7; d_call: TRBD2; clone_size: .; j_call: TRBJ2-1; cdr3_aa: CASRPSSGSSYNEQFF; cdr3_nt: TGTGCTAGCAGACCCTCTAGCGGAAGCTCCTACAATGAGCAGTTCTTC
v_call: TRBV5-4; d_call: TRBD2; clone_size: .; j_call: TRBJ2-7; cdr3_aa: CASSGQKTSGISYEQYF; cdr3_nt: TGTGCCAGCAGCGGGCAGAAGACTAGCGGGATAAGCTACGAGCAGTACTTC
v_call: TRBV19; d_call: .; clone_size: .; j_call: TRBJ2-3; cdr3_aa: CASKGGEDTQYF; cdr3_nt: TGTGCCAGTAAGGGAGGTGAAGATACGCAGTATTTT
v_call: TRBV18; d_call: TRBD1; clone_size: few; j_call: TRBJ1-1; cdr3_aa: CASSRAGGGTEAFF; cdr3_nt: TGTGCCAGCTCGCGGGCAGGGGGCGGGACTGAAGCTTTCTTT
v_call: TRBV25-1; d_call: TRBD2; clone_size: .; j_call: TRBJ2-3; cdr3_aa: CASSELGLAGTTDTQYF; cdr3_nt: TGTGCCAGCAGTGAATTGGGACTAGCGGGGACCACAGATACGCAGTATTTT
v_call: TRBV6-5; d_call: TRBD2; clone_size: .; j_call: TRBJ2-1; cdr3_aa: CASSDGNGLAQQFF; cdr3_nt: TGTGCCAGCAGTGATGGAAACGGACTAGCGCAACAGTTCTTC
v_call: TRBV7-2; d_call: .; clone_size: .; j_call: TRBJ1-1; cdr3_aa: CASCPGGTEAFF; cdr3_nt: TGTGCCAGCTGTCCGGGTGGCACTGAAGCTTTCTTT
v_call: TRBV28; d_call: .; clone_size: .; j_call: TRBJ2-7; cdr3_aa: CASSPPSGANSYEQYF; cdr3_nt: TGTGCCAGCAGTCCACCTTCCGGAGCCAACTCCTACGAGCAGTACTTC
v_call: TRBV2; d_call: .; clone_size: .; j_call: TRBJ1-2; cdr3_aa: CASSGQLGGFYGYTF; cdr3_nt: TGTGCCAGCAGTGGACAACTTGGGGGGTTCTATGGCTACACCTTC
v_call: TRBV11-1; d_call: .; clone_size: .; j_call: TRBJ2-5; cdr3_aa: CASSRKGQRETQYF; cdr3_nt: TGTGCCAGCAGTCGGAAAGGACAGAGGGAGACCCAGTACTTC
v_call: TRBV14; d_call: TRBD2; clone_size: .; j_call: TRBJ2-5; cdr3_aa: CASSQGNPGGGRETQYF; cdr3_nt: TGTGCCAGCAGCCAAGGTAATCCGGGAGGCGGAAGGGAGACCCAGTACTTC
v_call: TRBV19; d_call: .; clone_size: .; j_call: TRBJ1-1; cdr3_aa: CASSFRQVHTEAFF; cdr3_nt: TGTGCCAGTAGTTTTCGACAGGTTCACACTGAAGCTTTCTTT
v_call: TRBV18; d_call: TRBD1; clone_size: .; j_call: TRBJ1-2; cdr3_aa: CASSPRGTVGEGAYGYTF; cdr3_nt: TGTGCCAGCTCACCGAGGGGGACAGTCGGTGAAGGAGCCTATGGCTACACCTTC
v_call: TRBV23-1; d_call: .; clone_size: few; j_call: TRBJ2-7; cdr3_aa: CASSQSWALYEQYF; cdr3_nt: TGCGCCAGCAGTCAATCGTGGGCCCTCTACGAGCAGTACTTC
v_call: TRBV5-1; d_call: TRBD1; clone_size: once; j_call: TRBJ2-3; cdr3_aa: CASSFETDRVWSTDTQYF; cdr3_nt: TGCGCCAGCAGCTTCGAAACCGACAGGGTATGGAGCACAGATACGCAGTATTTT